The following is a T cell receptor (beta chain) sequence with its context. Germline V CDR1 and CDR2: MNHNS, SASEGT. The CDR3 runs 16 residues. Trimming took 6 bases from V and 3 from J; bases not matched to a gene: 10. This sample was included in a study of T cells in Graves' hyperthyroidism and ophthalmopathy. Authors of the study amplified TCR beta CDR3 regions from RNA transcripts. TCR CDR3 underwent first-round RT-PCR with the HTBI primer set. TCRdb recomputed calls from the multiplex PCR reads with MiXCR, one row per CDR3 protein. The profile shows a few hundred thousand distinct CDR3 sequences, under 25% of them singletons.

The sequencing sample was made of blood. The rearrangement links TRBV6-1 to TRBJ2-5; 10 nucleotides match TRBD1. The sequence was collected from a man aged 18-30 years with Graves' hyperthyroidism. CDR3 amino acids: CASSPAGQGDEETQYF. The DNA of the CDR3 is TGTGCCAGCAGCCCCGCCGGACAGGGGGACGAAGAGACCCAGTACTTC.